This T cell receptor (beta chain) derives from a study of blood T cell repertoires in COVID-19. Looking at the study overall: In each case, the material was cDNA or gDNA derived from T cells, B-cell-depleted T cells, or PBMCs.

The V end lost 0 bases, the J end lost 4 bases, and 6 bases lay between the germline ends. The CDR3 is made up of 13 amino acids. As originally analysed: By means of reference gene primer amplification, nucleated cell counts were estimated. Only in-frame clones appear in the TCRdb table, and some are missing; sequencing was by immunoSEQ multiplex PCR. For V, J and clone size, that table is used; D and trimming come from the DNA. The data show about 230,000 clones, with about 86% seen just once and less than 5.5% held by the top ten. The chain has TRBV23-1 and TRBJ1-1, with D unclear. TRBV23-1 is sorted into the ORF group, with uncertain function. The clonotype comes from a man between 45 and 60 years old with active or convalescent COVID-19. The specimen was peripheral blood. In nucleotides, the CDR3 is TGCGCCAGCAGTCAATCAAGAGTCACTGAAGCTTTCTTT. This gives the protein CASSQSRVTEAFF.